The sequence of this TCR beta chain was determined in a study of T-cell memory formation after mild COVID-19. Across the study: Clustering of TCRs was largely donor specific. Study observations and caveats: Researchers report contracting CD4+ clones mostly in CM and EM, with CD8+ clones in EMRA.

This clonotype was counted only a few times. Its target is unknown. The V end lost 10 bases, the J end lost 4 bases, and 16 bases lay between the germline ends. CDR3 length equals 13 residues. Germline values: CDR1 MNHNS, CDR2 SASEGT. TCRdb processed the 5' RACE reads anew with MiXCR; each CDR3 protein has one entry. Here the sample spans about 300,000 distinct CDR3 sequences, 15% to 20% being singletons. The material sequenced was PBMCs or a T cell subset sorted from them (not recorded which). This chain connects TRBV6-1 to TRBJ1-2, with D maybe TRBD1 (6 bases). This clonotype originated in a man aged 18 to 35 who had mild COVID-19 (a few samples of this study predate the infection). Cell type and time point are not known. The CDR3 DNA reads TGTGCCACTGAGGGGGGGGAGGTCTATGGCTACACCTTC. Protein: CATEGGEVYGYTF.